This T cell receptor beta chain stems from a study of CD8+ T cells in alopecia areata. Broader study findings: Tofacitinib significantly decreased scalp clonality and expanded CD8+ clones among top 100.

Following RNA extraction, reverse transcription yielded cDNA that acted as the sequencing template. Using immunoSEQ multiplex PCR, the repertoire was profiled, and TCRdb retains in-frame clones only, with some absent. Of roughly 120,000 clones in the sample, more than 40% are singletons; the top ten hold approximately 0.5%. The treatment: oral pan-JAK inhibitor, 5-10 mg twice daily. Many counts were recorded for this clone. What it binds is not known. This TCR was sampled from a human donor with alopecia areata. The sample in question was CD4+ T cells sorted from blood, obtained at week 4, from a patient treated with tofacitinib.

The CDR3 loop is CASNGWTGELFF. CDR3 coding DNA: TGTGCCAGCAATGGGTGGACCGGGGAGCTGTTTTTT. J is TRBJ2-2 and V is TRBV27, with unresolved D. Germline CDR1 reads MNHEY; CDR2 reads SMNVEV (reference sequence). The CDR3 has 12 amino acids. V lost 7 bases, J lost 5 bases, and 8 bases lay in between.